The clone carrying this T cell receptor (beta chain) has only one observation. The antigen is unknown. The data were taken from a study of blood T cells in healthy people across ages. Trimming cost V 1 base and J 7 bases, with 20 bases left between them. Germline-derived CDR1 and CDR2 are LGHNA and YSLEER. This CDR3 has 17 amino acids. Findings and caveats of the study: A conclusive naive versus antigen-experienced comparison was prevented by the unsorted PBMCs. Naive T cell percentage strongly correlated with TCR beta diversity. There were more naive CD4+ cells and higher diversity in long-lived donors than in aged donors.

Sample-barcoded 5' priming and a J-beta primer mix drove a second PCR of roughly 6 to 12 cycles. TCRdb itself ran the 5' RACE reads through MiXCR, one entry per CDR3 protein. In the table there are about 1.8 million distinct CDR3 sequences, less than 50% of which are singletons. The chain employs TRBV4-3 and TRBJ2-1, with D possibly called TRBD1 or TRBD2 (5 bases each). Material for sequencing was blood. The clonotype originates from a woman aged 40 to 50 in good health. The CDR3 loop reads CASSQVGRGAFGNEQFF. The CDR3, as DNA: TGCGCCAGCAGCCAAGTGGGACGAGGGGCTTTCGGGAATGAGCAGTTCTTC.